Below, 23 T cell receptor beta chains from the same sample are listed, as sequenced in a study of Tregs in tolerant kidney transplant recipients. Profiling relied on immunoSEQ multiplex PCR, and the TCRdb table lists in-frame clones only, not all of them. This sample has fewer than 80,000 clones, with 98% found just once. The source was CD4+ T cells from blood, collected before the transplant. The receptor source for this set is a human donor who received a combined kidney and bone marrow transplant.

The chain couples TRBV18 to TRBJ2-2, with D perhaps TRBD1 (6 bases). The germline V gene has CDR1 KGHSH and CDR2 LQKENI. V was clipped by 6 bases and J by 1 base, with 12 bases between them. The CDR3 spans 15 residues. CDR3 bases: TGTGCCAGCTCTGTAGGACAGAAGAACACCGGGGAGCTGTTTTTT. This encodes CASSVGQKNTGELFF.

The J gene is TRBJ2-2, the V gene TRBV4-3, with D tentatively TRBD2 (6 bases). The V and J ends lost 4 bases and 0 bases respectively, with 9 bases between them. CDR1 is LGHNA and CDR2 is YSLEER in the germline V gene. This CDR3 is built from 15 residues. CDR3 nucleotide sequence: TGCGCCAGCAGCCCGGGGGTATCGAACACCGGGGAGCTGTTTTTT. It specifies CASSPGVSNTGELFF.

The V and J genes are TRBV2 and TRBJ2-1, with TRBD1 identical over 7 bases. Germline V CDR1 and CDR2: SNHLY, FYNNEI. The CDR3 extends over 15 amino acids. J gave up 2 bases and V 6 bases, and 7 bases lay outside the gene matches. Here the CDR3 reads CASRRLGGAYNEQFF. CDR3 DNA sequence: TGTGCCAGCAGAAGATTAGGGGGCGCCTACAATGAGCAGTTCTTC.

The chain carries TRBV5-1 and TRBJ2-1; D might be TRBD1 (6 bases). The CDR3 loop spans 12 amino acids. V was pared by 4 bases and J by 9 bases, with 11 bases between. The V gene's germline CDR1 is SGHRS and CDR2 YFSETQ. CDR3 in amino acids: CASSPQGGEQFF. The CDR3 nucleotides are TGCGCCAGCAGCCCACAGGGTGGTGAGCAGTTCTTC.

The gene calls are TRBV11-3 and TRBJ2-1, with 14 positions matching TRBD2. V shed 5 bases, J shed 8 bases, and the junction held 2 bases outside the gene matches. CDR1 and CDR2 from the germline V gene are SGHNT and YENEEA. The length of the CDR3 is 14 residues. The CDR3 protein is CASSLGLAGDEQFF. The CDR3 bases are TGTGCCAGCAGCCTGGGACTAGCGGGAGATGAGCAGTTCTTC.

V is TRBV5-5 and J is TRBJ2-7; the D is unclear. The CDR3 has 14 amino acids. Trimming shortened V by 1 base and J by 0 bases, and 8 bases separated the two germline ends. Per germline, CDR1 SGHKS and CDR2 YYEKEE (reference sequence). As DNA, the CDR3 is TGTGCCAGCAGCTTGCCGTTTAGCTCCTACGAGCAGTACTTC. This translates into CASSLPFSSYEQYF.

In nucleotides, the CDR3 is TGCGCCAGCAGCCCCAGGGCAGGGGGCGAGTACAATGAGCAGTTCTTC. Its translation: CASSPRAGGEYNEQFF. The chain recombines TRBV4-3 with TRBJ2-1; 8 nucleotides align to TRBD1. The length of the CDR3 is 16 residues. In germline, CDR1 is LGHNA, CDR2 YSLEER. Trimming at V came to 4 bases and at J to 4 bases, leaving 9 bases not matched to a gene.

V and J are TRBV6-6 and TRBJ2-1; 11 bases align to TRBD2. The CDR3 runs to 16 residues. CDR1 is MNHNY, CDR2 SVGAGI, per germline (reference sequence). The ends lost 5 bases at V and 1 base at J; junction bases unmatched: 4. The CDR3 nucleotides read TGTGCCAGCAGTCTGACTAGCGGGGTGTCCTACAATGAGCAGTTCTTC. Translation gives CASSLTSGVSYNEQFF.

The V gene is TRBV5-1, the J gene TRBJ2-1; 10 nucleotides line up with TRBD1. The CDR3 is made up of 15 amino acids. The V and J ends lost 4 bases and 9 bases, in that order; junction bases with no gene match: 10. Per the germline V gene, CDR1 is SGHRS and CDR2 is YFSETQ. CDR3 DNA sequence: TGCGCCAGCAGCATAAGACAGGGGGCCCCGTTTGAGCAGTTCTTC. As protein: CASSIRQGAPFEQFF.

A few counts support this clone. The CDR3 DNA reads as TGTGCCAGCAGTCCCGACAGGGAATACGAGCAGTACTTC. Its protein is CASSPDREYEQYF. The chain combines TRBV6-5 with TRBJ2-7, with TRBD1 identical over 7 bases. The V and J ends lost 5 bases and 4 bases, in that order; junction bases with no gene match: 5. Germline CDR1 and CDR2: MNHEY and SVGAGI. CDR3 length: 13 residues.

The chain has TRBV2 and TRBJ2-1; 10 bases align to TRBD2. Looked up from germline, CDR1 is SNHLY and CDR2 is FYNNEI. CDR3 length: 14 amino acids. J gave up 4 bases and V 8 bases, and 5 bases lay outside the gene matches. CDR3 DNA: TGTGCCAGCTTACTAGCGGGGCTGTACAATGAGCAGTTCTTC. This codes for CASLLAGLYNEQFF. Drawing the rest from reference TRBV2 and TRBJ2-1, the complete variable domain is EPEVTQTPSHQVTQMGQEVILRCVPISNHLYFYWYRQILGQKVEFLVSFYNNEISEKSEIFDDQFSVERPDGSNFTLKIRSTKLEDSAMYFCASLLAGLYNEQFFGPGTRLTVL.

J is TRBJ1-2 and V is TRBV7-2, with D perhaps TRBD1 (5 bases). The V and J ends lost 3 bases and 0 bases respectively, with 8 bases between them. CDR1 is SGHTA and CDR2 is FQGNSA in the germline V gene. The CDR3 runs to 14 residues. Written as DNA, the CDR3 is TGTGCCAGCAGCTTGGACAATACTAACTATGGCTACACCTTC. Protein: CASSLDNTNYGYTF.

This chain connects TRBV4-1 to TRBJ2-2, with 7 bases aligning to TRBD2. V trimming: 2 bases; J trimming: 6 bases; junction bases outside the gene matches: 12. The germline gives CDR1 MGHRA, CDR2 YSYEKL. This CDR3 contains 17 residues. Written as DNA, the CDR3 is TGCGCCAGCAGCCAACCCCGGGGAGGGTCGAAGCCCGGGGAGCTGTTTTTT. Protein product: CASSQPRGGSKPGELFF.

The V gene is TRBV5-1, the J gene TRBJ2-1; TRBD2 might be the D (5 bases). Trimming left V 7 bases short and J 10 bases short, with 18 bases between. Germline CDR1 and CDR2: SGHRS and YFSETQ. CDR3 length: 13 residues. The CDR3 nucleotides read TGCGCCAGCGAGGAGGCTTCGGGGTTAGAGCAGTTCTTC. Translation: CASEEASGLEQFF.

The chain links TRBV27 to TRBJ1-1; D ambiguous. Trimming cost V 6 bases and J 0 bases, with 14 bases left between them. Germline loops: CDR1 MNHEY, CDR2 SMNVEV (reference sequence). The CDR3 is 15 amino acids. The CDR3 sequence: CASRRVGRLNTEAFF. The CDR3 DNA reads TGTGCCAGCAGGCGGGTAGGTCGGTTGAACACTGAAGCTTTCTTT.

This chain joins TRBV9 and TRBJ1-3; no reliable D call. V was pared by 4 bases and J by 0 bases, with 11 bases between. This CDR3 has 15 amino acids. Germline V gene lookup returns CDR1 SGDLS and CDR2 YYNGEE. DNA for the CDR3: TGTGCCAGCAGCACCCGTTCGAGCTCTGGAAACACCATATATTTT. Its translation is CASSTRSSSGNTIYF.

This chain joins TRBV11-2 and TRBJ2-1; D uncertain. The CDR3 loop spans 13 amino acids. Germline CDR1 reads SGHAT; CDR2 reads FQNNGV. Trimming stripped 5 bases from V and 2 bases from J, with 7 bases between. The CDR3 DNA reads TGTGCCAGCAGCCTCGTTGCCTACAATGAGCAGTTCTTC. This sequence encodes CASSLVAYNEQFF.

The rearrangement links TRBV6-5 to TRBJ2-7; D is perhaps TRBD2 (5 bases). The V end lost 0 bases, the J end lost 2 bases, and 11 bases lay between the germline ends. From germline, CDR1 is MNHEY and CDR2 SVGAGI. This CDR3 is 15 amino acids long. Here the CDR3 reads CASSYSLTGTYEQYF. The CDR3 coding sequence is TGTGCCAGCAGTTACTCGCTCACGGGAACCTACGAGCAGTACTTC.

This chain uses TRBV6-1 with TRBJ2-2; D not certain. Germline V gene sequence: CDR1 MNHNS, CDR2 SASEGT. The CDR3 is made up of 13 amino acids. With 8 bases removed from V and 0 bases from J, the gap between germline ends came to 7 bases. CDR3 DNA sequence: TGTGCCAGCCGCAGGACGAACACCGGGGAGCTGTTTTTT. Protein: CASRRTNTGELFF.

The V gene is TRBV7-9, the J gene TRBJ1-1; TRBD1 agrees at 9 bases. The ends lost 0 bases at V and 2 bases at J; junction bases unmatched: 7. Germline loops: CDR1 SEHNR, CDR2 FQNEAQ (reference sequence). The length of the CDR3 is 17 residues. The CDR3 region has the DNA TGTGCCAGCAGCTTAGCGCTTGGGACAGGGCGCAACACTGAAGCTTTCTTT. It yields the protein CASSLALGTGRNTEAFF. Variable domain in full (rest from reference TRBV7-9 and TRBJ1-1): DTGVSQNPRHKITKRGQNVTFRCDPISEHNRLYWYRQTLGQGPEFLTYFQNEAQLEKSRLLSDRFSAERPKGSFSTLEIQRTEQGDSAMYLCASSLALGTGRNTEAFFGQGTRLTVV.

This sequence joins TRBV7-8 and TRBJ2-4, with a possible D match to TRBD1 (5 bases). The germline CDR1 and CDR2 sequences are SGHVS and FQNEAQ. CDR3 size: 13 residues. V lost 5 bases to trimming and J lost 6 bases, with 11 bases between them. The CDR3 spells CASSKIQGNIQYF. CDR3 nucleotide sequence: TGTGCCAGCAGCAAAATCCAGGGAAACATTCAGTACTTC.

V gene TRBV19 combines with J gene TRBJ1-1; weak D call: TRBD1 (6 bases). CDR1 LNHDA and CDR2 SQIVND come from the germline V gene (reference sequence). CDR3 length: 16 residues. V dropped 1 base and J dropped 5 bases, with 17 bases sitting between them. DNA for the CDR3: TGTGCCAGTAGTATAGCGGGGGGGCGCCCGGTGACTGAAGCTTTCTTT. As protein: CASSIAGGRPVTEAFF.

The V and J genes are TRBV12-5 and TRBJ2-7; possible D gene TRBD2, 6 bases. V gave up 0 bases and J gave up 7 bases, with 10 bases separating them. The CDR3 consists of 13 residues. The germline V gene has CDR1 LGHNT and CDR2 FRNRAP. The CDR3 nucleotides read TGTGCTAGTGGTTTGGTAGCGGGTGTAGAGCAGTACTTC. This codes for CASGLVAGVEQYF.